Listed below are T cell receptor beta chains from one sample, sequenced in a study of vaccination effects on CD4 cells after COVID-19. Their cognate antigens are unknown. Some clones are missing from TCRdb's copy, which holds only in-frame ones; the method was immunoSEQ multiplex PCR. The table records 50,000 to 70,000 clones, under 85% of them present only once. This specimen was CD4+ T cells from PBMCs cultured without peptide, taken before COVID-19 vaccination. The receptor source for this set is a human donor who had a prior SARS-CoV-2 infection. The CDR3 runs from the conserved cysteine through the conserved F or W. D genes are given only for firm matches. Only part of the rows carry a size: once, few, many, or a class if the clone is expanded.

v_call: TRBV10-3
j_call: TRBJ1-6
clone_size: NA
d_call: TRBD1
cdr3_aa: CATGTEGVSPLHF
cdr3_nt: TGTGCCACCGGGACAGAAGGAGTTTCACCCCTCCACTTT

v_call: TRBV7-9
j_call: TRBJ1-1
clone_size: few
d_call: TRBD1
cdr3_aa: CASSSNTGGVTEAFF
cdr3_nt: TGTGCCAGCAGCTCCAATACAGGGGGGGTCACTGAAGCTTTCTTT

v_call: TRBV3-1/TRBV3-2
j_call: TRBJ1-5
clone_size: NA
d_call: TRBD1
cdr3_aa: CASSQEGQGIVQPQHF
cdr3_nt: TGTGCCAGCAGCCAAGAGGGACAGGGGATAGTTCAGCCCCAGCATTTT

v_call: TRBV10-3
j_call: TRBJ2-7
clone_size: NA
d_call: TRBD2
cdr3_aa: CAISDLITAGPYEQYF
cdr3_nt: TGTGCCATCAGTGACCTTATAACAGCGGGGCCCTACGAGCAGTACTTC

v_call: TRBV7-6
j_call: TRBJ2-3
clone_size: NA
d_call: NA
cdr3_aa: CASSPPTGARADTQYF
cdr3_nt: TGTGCCAGCAGCCCCCCTACCGGGGCGCGGGCAGATACGCAGTATTTT

v_call: TRBV5-1
j_call: TRBJ2-3
clone_size: NA
d_call: NA
cdr3_aa: CASSLALATNTDTQYF
cdr3_nt: TGCGCCAGCAGCTTGGCCCTTGCGACGAACACAGATACGCAGTATTTT

v_call: TRBV18
j_call: TRBJ2-1
clone_size: NA
d_call: TRBD1
cdr3_aa: CASSPETGGSEQFF
cdr3_nt: TGTGCCAGCTCACCGGAAACAGGGGGCAGTGAGCAGTTCTTC

v_call: TRBV4-1
j_call: TRBJ2-3
clone_size: NA
d_call: TRBD2
cdr3_aa: CASSRRESNTDTQYF
cdr3_nt: TGCGCCAGCAGCAGGCGGGAGAGCAACACAGATACGCAGTATTTT

v_call: TRBV7-3
j_call: TRBJ2-1
clone_size: NA
d_call: TRBD2
cdr3_aa: CASSLTSDGEQFF
cdr3_nt: TGTGCCAGCAGCCTGACTAGCGATGGTGAGCAGTTCTTC

v_call: TRBV9
j_call: TRBJ2-7
clone_size: NA
d_call: NA
cdr3_aa: CASSVGTHSLGEQYF
cdr3_nt: TGTGCCAGCAGCGTAGGGACACATTCCTTGGGGGAGCAGTACTTC

v_call: TRBV29-1
j_call: TRBJ2-1
clone_size: NA
d_call: NA
cdr3_aa: CSVGRLEYNEQFF
cdr3_nt: TGCAGCGTTGGAAGACTAGAATACAATGAGCAGTTCTTC

v_call: TRBV2
j_call: TRBJ1-5
clone_size: NA
d_call: NA
cdr3_aa: CASQQASGNQPQHF
cdr3_nt: TGTGCCAGTCAACAGGCCTCTGGCAATCAGCCCCAGCATTTT

v_call: TRBV18
j_call: TRBJ1-2
clone_size: NA
d_call: NA
cdr3_aa: CASSLSTGTNSNGYTF
cdr3_nt: TGTGCCAGCTCTCTAAGCACGGGGACTAATAGCAATGGCTACACCTTC

v_call: TRBV5-6
j_call: TRBJ1-3
clone_size: NA
d_call: NA
cdr3_aa: CATQDASGNTIYF
cdr3_nt: TGTGCCACCCAAGATGCCTCTGGAAACACCATATATTTT

v_call: TRBV10-3
j_call: TRBJ2-7
clone_size: NA
d_call: TRBD2
cdr3_aa: CAIRGLAASYEQYF
cdr3_nt: TGTGCCATCAGAGGACTAGCGGCCTCCTACGAGCAGTACTTC

v_call: TRBV12-3/TRBV12-4
j_call: TRBJ2-7
clone_size: once
d_call: NA
cdr3_aa: CASSFDYEQYF
cdr3_nt: TGTGCCAGCAGTTTCGACTACGAGCAGTACTTC

v_call: TRBV12-3/TRBV12-4
j_call: TRBJ2-7
clone_size: NA
d_call: NA
cdr3_aa: CASSLSGSYEQYF
cdr3_nt: TGTGCCAGCAGTTTATCCGGGTCCTACGAGCAGTACTTC

v_call: TRBV18
j_call: TRBJ1-3
clone_size: NA
d_call: NA
cdr3_aa: CASSPWEADIYF
cdr3_nt: TGTGCCAGCTCACCATGGGAGGCAGACATATATTTT

v_call: TRBV5-1
j_call: TRBJ2-1
clone_size: once
d_call: TRBD2
cdr3_aa: CASSAAGLVGPEQFF
cdr3_nt: TGCGCCAGCAGCGCGGCGGGACTAGTGGGTCCTGAGCAGTTCTTC

v_call: TRBV7-9
j_call: TRBJ2-3
clone_size: NA
d_call: NA
cdr3_aa: CASSLGGAQYF
cdr3_nt: TGTGCCAGCAGCTTAGGAGGGGCGCAGTATTTT

v_call: TRBV6-5
j_call: TRBJ2-5
clone_size: NA
d_call: NA
cdr3_aa: CASSVDRDSETQYF
cdr3_nt: TGTGCCAGCAGCGTTGACAGAGACTCGGAGACCCAGTACTTC

v_call: TRBV7-2
j_call: TRBJ2-1
clone_size: NA
d_call: NA
cdr3_aa: CASSLLSTPNEQFF
cdr3_nt: TGTGCCAGCAGCTTATTAAGTACTCCCAATGAGCAGTTCTTC

v_call: TRBV7-3
j_call: TRBJ2-5
clone_size: NA
d_call: NA
cdr3_aa: CASSGGSGETQYF
cdr3_nt: TGTGCCAGCAGCGGAGGTTCAGGAGAGACCCAGTACTTC

v_call: TRBV7-8
j_call: TRBJ2-7
clone_size: few
d_call: TRBD2
cdr3_aa: CASSLLGGSGSYEQYF
cdr3_nt: TGTGCCAGCAGCTTACTCGGGGGTAGCGGGAGCTACGAGCAGTACTTC

v_call: TRBV2
j_call: TRBJ1-4
clone_size: NA
d_call: NA
cdr3_aa: CASSALTTTNEKLFF
cdr3_nt: TGTGCCAGCAGTGCCCTCACTACAACTAATGAAAAACTGTTTTTT

v_call: TRBV5-6
j_call: TRBJ2-7
clone_size: NA
d_call: TRBD1
cdr3_aa: CASSFWDRKNYEQYF
cdr3_nt: TGTGCCAGCAGCTTTTGGGACAGGAAGAACTACGAGCAGTACTTC

v_call: TRBV6-5
j_call: TRBJ1-6
clone_size: once
d_call: TRBD1
cdr3_aa: CASSFGQGDSPLHF
cdr3_nt: TGTGCCAGCAGTTTCGGACAGGGGGATTCACCCCTCCACTTT

v_call: TRBV4-3
j_call: TRBJ2-1
clone_size: NA
d_call: NA
cdr3_aa: CASSRTQGFNEQFF
cdr3_nt: TGCGCCAGCAGCCGAACACAGGGTTTCAATGAGCAGTTCTTC

v_call: TRBV7-3
j_call: TRBJ2-2
clone_size: NA
d_call: NA
cdr3_aa: CASSLTVSGTGELFF
cdr3_nt: TGTGCCAGCAGCTTAACGGTTAGCGGAACCGGGGAGCTGTTTTTT

v_call: TRBV13
j_call: TRBJ1-1
clone_size: NA
d_call: NA
cdr3_aa: CASSLRPGEWTEAFF
cdr3_nt: TGTGCCAGCAGCTTACGTCCAGGAGAATGGACTGAAGCTTTCTTT

v_call: TRBV2
j_call: TRBJ1-4
clone_size: NA
d_call: TRBD1
cdr3_aa: CASSEGWGQTF
cdr3_nt: TGTGCCAGCAGTGAAGGTTGGGGACAGACTTTT

v_call: TRBV5-4
j_call: TRBJ2-7
clone_size: NA
d_call: TRBD1
cdr3_aa: CASSRQGRGEQYF
cdr3_nt: TGTGCCAGCAGTAGACAGGGGAGAGGGGAGCAGTACTTC